This record concerns one TCR beta chain sequence. This clonotype was picked up a small number of times. Its antigen remains undetermined. Base quality data are lacking; no much larger clone is found one base away. Library preparation employed RT-PCR. The run used a NextSeq 550. TCRdb reran the public reads through fastp at Q25 and MiXCR, keeping productive beta chains. A single entry per CDR3 protein holds the most common genes and DNA from its merged rows. The sample table holds tens of thousands of distinct CDR3 sequences, of which about 48% were seen once. Roughly 64% of the sample is in the top ten clones. This specimen comes from a study of patients and donors after allogeneic stem cell transplantation (TCRdb year 2020). The CDR3 covers 17 residues, taking in both the cysteine and the phenylalanine. Only the CDR3 DNA is retained, 51 bases long and in frame from the first base. As encoded in the germline V gene, CDR1 is SGHVS while CDR2 is FQNEAQ. Trimming at the junction amounts to 5 bases on V and 1 base on J, and the germline ends lie 18 bases apart.

The sequence links TRBV7-8 to TRBJ1-5; the D region possibly corresponds to TRBD1 (5 bases align). Sequenced sample: blood, either unsorted or a sorted T cell fraction (not recorded which). This TCR came from a human donor who was either an allogeneic HSCT recipient or a stem cell or donor lymphocyte infusion donor (not recorded which). It is not recorded whose cells these are; they may come from a transplant donor. The DNA sequence reads TGTGCCAGCAGCCCCCTCCCTAGGGGAGGGAGCAATCAGCCCCAGCATTTT. Translated, it gives CASSPLPRGGSNQPQHF.